What follows is one TCR beta chain and its context. Its cognate antigen has yet to be identified. Base qualities are not provided; no much larger clone lies one nucleotide away. In total, approximately 690 healthy bone marrow donors made up the cohort. All cohort members were sampled while nominally healthy, although unrecorded immune exposures were likely present. The donor tested CMV seropositive and was one of the 289 seropositive cohort members. Every donor gave a peripheral blood sample, and the peripheral blood mononuclear cells from that sample were used for TCR beta sequencing. The Qiagen DNeasy Blood Extraction Kit was used to extract genomic DNA from the blood cell samples. The data derive from a study of cytomegalovirus exposure and HLA in healthy donors (dated by TCRdb to 2016 to 2017). Turning to the overall study: According to an earlier analysis of around 600 of the donors, about 179 million T cells yielded 117 million unique TCR beta sequences and about 300 Gb of sequence data. The later analysis used no new phenotypic data to find candidate immune exposures, relying instead on TCR beta sequences and their occurrence across donors. An earlier analysis of 500 to 650 of the donors applied high-throughput TCR beta sequencing to assess whether each TCR beta V gene segment acted as functional or pseudogenic. The aim of the study was to test whether cataloging public T cell receptors could identify signatures of past pathogen exposure. In a later analysis, previously published TCR beta repertoires from fewer than 750 donors were re-analyzed and high-resolution HLA genotyping was added so that TCR occurrence patterns could be studied. HLA typing covered class I and class II loci at four-digit resolution. The genetic ancestry cluster associated with self-reported Caucasian donors included about four fifths of the roughly 410 genotyped donors. Across 300 to 400 genotyped donors of the cohort, an average of approximately 240,000 unique TCR beta nucleotide sequences per donor were sequenced, and about a sixth of those sequences were non-productive. About 310 gigabases of sequencing data and 78 million or so unique TCR sequences were included in an early release covering about 620 HLA-typed donors. Several DR-DQ haplotypes were treated as single units for association and clustering because of strong linkage in the cohort. High-throughput TCR immunosequencing, statistical association of individual TCRs with disease status, and machine learning were combined to predict cytomegalovirus infection status. Donor age, sex, ethnicity and CMV serostatus were compiled alongside the repertoire data. The study used immunosequencing to profile the T cell repertoires of about 670 subjects and linked those repertoires to cytomegalovirus serostatus. Besides the first cohort of roughly 660 subjects, a separate validation cohort made up of roughly 120 different subjects was used. Every discovery cohort repertoire had been produced on one sequencing platform. The number of typed donors differed by locus: about 620-640 for A, B, C, DRB1 and DQB1; 500 to 550 for DQA1; over 600 for DPA1; and around 490 for DPB1. In a later genetic analysis, genome-wide SNP genotypes for about 55% of the roughly 670 donors were used, and that subset was treated as a discovery cohort.

The CDR1 and CDR2 encoded by the germline V gene are MNHNS and SASEGT. Spanning cysteine to phenylalanine, the CDR3 consists of 15 amino acids. Only the CDR3 DNA is retained, 45 bases long and in frame from the first base. The V and J ends are trimmed by 4 bases and 0 bases, leaving 11 bases between them. Receptors were amplified or captured by the immunoSEQ multiplex PCR assay. For the multiplex PCR, a mixture combining 60 forward primers for TCR Vbeta segments and 13 reverse primers for TCR Jbeta segments was used. Amplification of the CDR3 region of rearranged TCR beta genes was performed with a multiplex PCR assay on genomic DNA. Amplified TCR beta libraries were sequenced as 87-base-pair reads on the Illumina HiSeq System. On the study's bioinformatics: A later analysis tallied 75 million to 95 million unique TCR beta chains across the 666 repertoires, and around 9.9 million of those chains were shared by two or more donors. Raw reads were error-corrected and collapsed into unique sequences with a nearest-neighbor algorithm that merged closely related sequences to remove PCR and sequencing errors. To assign V, D and J gene segments, CDR3 sequences were aligned to IMGT reference sequences. Each retained sequence needed at least a six-nucleotide match to both a V gene segment and a J gene segment. Rearrangements were classified as productive when the CDR3 lacked stop codons and remained in frame with V and J, and all other rearrangements were classified as non-productive. CDR3 was defined according to IMGT convention as the region running from the second conserved V-encoded cysteine to the conserved J-encoded phenylalanine. The earlier analysis of 550 to 650 of the donors excluded any sequence lacking an unambiguous match to a single V gene segment. An earlier analysis of some 610 of the donors called V segments functional above 56.7% productive rearrangements and segregating when the between-donor standard deviation exceeded 5%. A statistical classification framework was built to diagnose cytomegalovirus status from the catalog of TCR beta chain sequences. In a later analysis, TCR nucleotide sequences were compared against IMGT/GENE-DB human TR gene sequences so that V and J genes could be assigned. In a later analysis, CDR3 sequences and most-parsimonious VDJ recombination scenarios were assigned using the TCRdist pipeline. In a later analysis, each TCR beta chain was defined by its CDR3 amino acid sequence together with its V-gene family, and reads without a unique V-gene family were excluded. As a way to deal with suspected cross-contamination and a sequencing artifact, a later analysis dropped under 600 nucleotide sequences that were highly shared and had low generation probability. In a later analysis, a clonal expansion index for each public chain was calculated from normalized within-repertoire ranks of inferred template counts. In a later analysis, generation probabilities were computed using a VDJ recombination model fitted to out-of-frame rearrangements, and the results were checked against IGoR. A later analysis scored TCR-TCR, TCR-HLA and TCR-CMV co-occurrence with hypergeometric tests, applying a repertoire-size bias correction to TCR pairs. In a later analysis, false discovery rates were estimated by permuting HLA or CMV assignments 20 times. In a later analysis, co-occurring TCRs were grouped using DBSCAN, with TCRdist sequence similarity added in when clustering inside HLA-allele-positive subsets. For co-occurrence clustering, repertoires with fewer than 30,000 or more than 120,000 public chains were excluded, along with about five repertoires with anomalous nucleotide sharing. TCRdb obtained this table from immuneACCESS and retained in-frame rearrangements with V and J assigned. These tables miss some clones; where compared with another copy, unresolved V genes account for less than half of the shortfall, and the remainder is unexplained. V and J calls plus clone size are reproduced from that table; the DNA served to infer D and trimming. In all, the sample holds over 150,000 clones, and around 80% of those were seen once. The ten biggest clones cover under 15% of the sample.

General study outcomes and caveats: When HLA alleles, especially DR and DQ, strongly co-occurred, attributing TCR associations to individual alleles was difficult. In an earlier analysis of 587 of the donors, most TCR beta V segments appeared in productive rearrangements about 87% or about 30% of the time, broadly matching IMGT annotations. Most TCR sequences were observed very rarely across donors, whereas some public TCRs were present in many individuals. A later analysis associated 15,000 to 20,000 TCR beta sequences with specific HLA alleles at a false discovery rate of 0.05. A later analysis found that HLA-associated TCR beta chains were more clonally expanded and had lower generation probabilities than equally common non-associated chains. The authors suggested that the approach could potentially be generalized to other disease states and immunological phenotypes. Most CMV-associated TCR beta chains appeared to be HLA-restricted in a later analysis, and the HLA associations seemed to be driven largely by CMV exposure. A group of highly shared sequence variants was considered likely to be a technical artifact of the sequencing pipeline. Because HLA typing was unavailable for some donors at each locus, only the typed subset was used in association tests. In both the original and validation cohorts, the classifier was reported to diagnose cytomegalovirus status with high specificity and sensitivity. Some IMGT-functional V segments, including TRBV6-2 and TRBV6-3, could not be distinguished by the 87-base-pair reads and were therefore excluded. Immune exposure information for the cohort was limited to CMV serostatus. In vitro tests confirmed that a few of the cytomegalovirus-associated TCR beta chains recognize cytomegalovirus antigens. According to a later genetic analysis, donors in an Asian-associated ancestry cluster had fewer N-insertions in productive TCRs than the roughly 670-donor mean. Linkage disequilibrium might explain the correlated functional status among segregating V segments, but an unknown experimental factor could not be ruled out. A later genetic analysis associated a missense DCLRE1C variant with V-gene and J-gene trimming of TCR beta chains, and an independent cohort replicated the association. A total of 150 to 200 TCR beta chains were listed by the study as associated with cytomegalovirus. A further reported finding was that TCR beta sequences accurately predicted the HLA-A and HLA-B alleles for most subjects in the first cohort. Several of the top co-occurrence clusters appeared to be linked to parvovirus B19, influenza, CMV and Epstein-Barr virus, according to a later analysis. Because counts were too low, about 18 rarely observed V segments, including chromosome 9 orphons, were left out of the earlier analysis of about 620 of the donors. The presence/absence analyses assumed that sequencing depth was roughly uniform across donors, and that assumption may not be true. In a later analysis, the rate of TCR association differed among HLA loci, with DRB1 alleles having the most associated TCRs and HLA-C alleles having the fewest. Only TCR beta chains were sequenced in this cohort, and the absence of alpha or paired-chain data limited detectable features.

This sequence uses TRBV6-1 and TRBJ2-3; TRBD2 is perhaps the D gene, given 6 matching bases. Sequenced input: PBMCs. The sequence was obtained from a woman in her forties or fifties in good health and CMV-seropositive. Here the CDR3 is given as CASSGGGASTDTQYF. The nucleotide sequence reads as follows: TGTGCCAGCAGTGGGGGCGGGGCTAGCACAGATACGCAGTATTTT.